This TCR beta chain was sequenced for a study of radiotherapy plus CTLA-4 blockade in lung cancer. General observations from the study: Peripheral blood showed expansion of tumor-derived TCR clones after radiotherapy and ipilimumab.

Sequencing was performed with immunoSEQ multiplex PCR; in TCRdb, only in-frame clones are kept and a portion is missing. The sample yields 60,000 to 75,000 clones, approximately 79% seen once. About this clone itself: What it binds is unknown.

The sequence was collected from a human donor with non-small cell lung cancer whose response to radiotherapy plus ipilimumab could not be evaluated. Some clones in this sample may be carry-over from other donors' samples. The source material was peripheral blood, sampled from a patient treated with radiotherapy plus ipilimumab.

The CDR3 loop is CASSGRIVDNSPLHF. CDR3 DNA sequence: TGTGCCAGCAGCGGGCGTATTGTCGATAATTCACCCCTCCACTTT. The gene calls are TRBV7-9 and TRBJ1-6, with no clear D. The CDR3 covers 15 residues. V lost 5 bases and J 5 bases, leaving 13 bases between the germline ends. Germline V gene lookup returns CDR1 SEHNR and CDR2 FQNEAQ (reference sequence).